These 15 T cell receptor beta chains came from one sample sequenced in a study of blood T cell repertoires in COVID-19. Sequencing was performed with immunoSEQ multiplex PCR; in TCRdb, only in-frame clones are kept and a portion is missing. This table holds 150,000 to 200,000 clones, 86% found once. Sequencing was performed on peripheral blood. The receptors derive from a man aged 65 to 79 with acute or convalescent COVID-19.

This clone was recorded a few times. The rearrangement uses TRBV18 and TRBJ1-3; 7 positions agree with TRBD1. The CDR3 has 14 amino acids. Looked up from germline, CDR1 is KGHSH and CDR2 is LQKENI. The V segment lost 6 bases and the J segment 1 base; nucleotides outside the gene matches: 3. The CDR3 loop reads CASSGTVSGNTIYF. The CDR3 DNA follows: TGTGCCAGCTCCGGGACAGTATCTGGAAACACCATATATTTT.

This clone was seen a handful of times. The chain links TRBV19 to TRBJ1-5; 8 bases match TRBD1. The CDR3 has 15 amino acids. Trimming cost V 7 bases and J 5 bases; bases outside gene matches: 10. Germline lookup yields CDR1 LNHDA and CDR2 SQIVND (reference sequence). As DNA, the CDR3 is TGTGCCAGTACCCGGACAGGGTTCACTCATCAGCCCCAGCATTTT. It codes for CASTRTGFTHQPQHF.

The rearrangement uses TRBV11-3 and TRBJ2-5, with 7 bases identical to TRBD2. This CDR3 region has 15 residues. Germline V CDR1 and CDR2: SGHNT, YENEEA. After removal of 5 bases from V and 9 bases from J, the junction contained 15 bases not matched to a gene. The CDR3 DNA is TGTGCCAGCAGCAAGCGACAGAGCGGGGCCCCGGCCCAGTACTTC. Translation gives CASSKRQSGAPAQYF. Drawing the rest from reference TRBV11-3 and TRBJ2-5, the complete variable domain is EAGVVQSPRYKIIEKKQPVAFWCNPISGHNTLYWYLQNLGQGPELLIRYENEEAVDDSQLPKDRFSAERLKGVDSTLKIQPAELGDSAVYLCASSKRQSGAPAQYFGPGTRLLVL.

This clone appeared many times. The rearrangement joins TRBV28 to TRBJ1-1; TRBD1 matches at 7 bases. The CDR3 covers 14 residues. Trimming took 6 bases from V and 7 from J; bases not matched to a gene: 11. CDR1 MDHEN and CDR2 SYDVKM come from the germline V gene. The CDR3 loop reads CASRRTGVTIEAFF. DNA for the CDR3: TGTGCCAGCAGGCGAACAGGGGTAACCATTGAAGCTTTCTTT.

The CDR3 protein is CASSSGTGKVVGQETQYF. The CDR3 DNA sequence: TGTGCCAGCAGCTCCGGGACAGGGAAGGTGGTGGGACAAGAGACCCAGTACTTC. The chain combines TRBV7-3 with TRBJ2-5; the match to TRBD1 covers 9 bases. Germline CDR1 and CDR2: SGHTA and FQGTGA. Trimming removed 4 bases from V and 2 bases from J; junction bases left unmatched: 14. There are 18 residues in the CDR3.

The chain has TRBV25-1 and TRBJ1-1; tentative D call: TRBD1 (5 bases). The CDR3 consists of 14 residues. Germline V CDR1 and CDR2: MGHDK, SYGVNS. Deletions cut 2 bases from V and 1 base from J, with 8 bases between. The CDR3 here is CASSEDRRNTEAFF. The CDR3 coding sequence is TGTGCCAGCAGTGAAGACAGACGGAACACTGAAGCTTTCTTT.

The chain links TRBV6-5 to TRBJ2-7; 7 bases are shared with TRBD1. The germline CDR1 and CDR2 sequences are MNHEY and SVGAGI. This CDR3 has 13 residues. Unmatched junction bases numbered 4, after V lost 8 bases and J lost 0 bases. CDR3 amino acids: CASRDSNSYEQYF. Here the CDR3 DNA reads TGTGCCAGCCGGGACAGCAACTCCTACGAGCAGTACTTC.

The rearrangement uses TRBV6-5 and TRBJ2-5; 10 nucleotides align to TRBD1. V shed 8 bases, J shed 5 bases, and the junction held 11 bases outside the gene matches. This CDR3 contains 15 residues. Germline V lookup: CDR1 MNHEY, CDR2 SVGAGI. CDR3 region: CASGSYGTGDETQYF. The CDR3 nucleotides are TGTGCCAGCGGTTCGTATGGGACAGGGGATGAGACCCAGTACTTC.

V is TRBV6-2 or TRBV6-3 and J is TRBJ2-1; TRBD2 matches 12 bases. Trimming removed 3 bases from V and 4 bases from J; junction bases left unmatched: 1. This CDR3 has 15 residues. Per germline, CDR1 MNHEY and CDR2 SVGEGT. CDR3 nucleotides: TGTGCCAGCAGTTATACTAGCGGGGGGTACAATGAGCAGTTCTTC. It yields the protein CASSYTSGGYNEQFF.

In DNA form, the CDR3 reads TGCGCCAGCAGCCAATATAGCAATCAGCCCCAGCATTTT. Its protein is CASSQYSNQPQHF. The rearrangement links TRBV4-3 to TRBJ1-5; no clear D gene. Per germline, CDR1 LGHNA and CDR2 YSLEER. V lost 2 bases and J 0 bases, leaving 2 bases between the germline ends. This CDR3 has 13 amino acids.

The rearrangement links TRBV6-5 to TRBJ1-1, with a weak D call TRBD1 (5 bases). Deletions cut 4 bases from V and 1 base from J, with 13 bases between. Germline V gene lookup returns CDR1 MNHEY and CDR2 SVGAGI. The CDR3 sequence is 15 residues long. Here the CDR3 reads CASSSPGGGNTEAFF. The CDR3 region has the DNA TGTGCCAGCAGTTCCCCCGGGGGGGGGAACACTGAAGCTTTCTTT.

CDR3 loop: CASSLGGGGTDTQYF. DNA for the CDR3: TGTGCCAGCAGCCTGGGGGGGGGAGGCACAGATACGCAGTATTTT. J is TRBJ2-3 and V is TRBV11-3, with 7 bases that match TRBD2. The CDR3 has 15 amino acids. Germline assignment: CDR1 SGHNT and CDR2 YENEEA. J lost 1 base, V lost 5 bases, and 6 bases had no gene match.

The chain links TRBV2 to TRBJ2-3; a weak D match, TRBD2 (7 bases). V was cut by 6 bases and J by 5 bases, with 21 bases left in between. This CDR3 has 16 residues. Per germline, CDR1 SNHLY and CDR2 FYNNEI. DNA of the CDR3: TGTGCCAGCAGCCGCGGGAAGGGGGGGGACGGAGATACGCAGTATTTT. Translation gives CASSRGKGGDGDTQYF.

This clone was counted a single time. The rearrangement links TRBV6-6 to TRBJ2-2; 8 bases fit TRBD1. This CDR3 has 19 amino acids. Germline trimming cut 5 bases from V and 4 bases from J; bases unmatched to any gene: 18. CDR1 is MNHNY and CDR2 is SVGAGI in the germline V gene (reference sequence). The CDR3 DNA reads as TGTGCCAGCAGTCTCCTGGGCGGGACAGGAGGGGGTACCACCGGGGAGCTGTTTTTT. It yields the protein CASSLLGGTGGGTTGELFF.

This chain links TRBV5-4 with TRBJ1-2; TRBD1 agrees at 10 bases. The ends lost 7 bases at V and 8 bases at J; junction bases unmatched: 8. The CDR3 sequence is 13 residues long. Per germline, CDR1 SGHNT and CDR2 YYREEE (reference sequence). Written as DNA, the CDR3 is TGTGCCAGCGCCGGGACAGGGGTTGGCGGCTACACCTTC. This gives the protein CASAGTGVGGYTF.